The next 10 T cell receptor beta chains were all read from a single sample in a study of cytomegalovirus exposure and HLA in healthy donors. PCR amplification relied on 60 Vbeta primers (plus 13 Jbeta primers). TCRdb keeps only in-frame clones here, not all; method: immunoSEQ multiplex PCR. Here the sample spans roughly 170,000 clones, roughly 85% being singletons. The sample comprised PBMCs. Receptors originate from a male donor in good health and CMV-seronegative.

The chain links TRBV19 to TRBJ2-3, with TRBD2 matching over 7 bases. The germline CDR1 and CDR2 sequences are LNHDA and SQIVND (reference sequence). Trimming took 3 bases from V and 3 from J; bases not matched to a gene: 6. CDR3 length equals 15 residues. The CDR3 sequence: CASSIAGVMTDTQYF. In DNA form, the CDR3 reads TGTGCCAGTAGTATCGCGGGAGTAATGACAGATACGCAGTATTTT.

The chain recombines TRBV9 with TRBJ2-3; D gene unclear. CDR1 SGDLS and CDR2 YYNGEE come from the germline V gene. V was clipped by 3 bases and J by 6 bases, with 14 bases between them. This CDR3 comprises 14 residues. Written as DNA, the CDR3 is TGTGCCAGCAGCGAGATGACACGGTCGGATACGCAGTATTTT. Protein product: CASSEMTRSDTQYF. Supplemented by reference TRBV9 and TRBJ2-3, the full variable domain reads DSGVTQTPKHLITATGQRVTLRCSPRSGDLSVYWYQQSLDQGLQFLIQYYNGEERAKGNILERFSAQQFPDLHSELNLSSLELGDSALYFCASSEMTRSDTQYFGPGTRLTVL.

The J gene is TRBJ2-7, the V gene TRBV5-6, with 8 nucleotides matching TRBD2. With V trimmed by 3 bases and J by 3 bases, 8 bases remained unmatched. There are 15 residues in the CDR3. Germline V gene sequence: CDR1 SGHDT, CDR2 YYEEEE. CDR3 loop: CASSSPSGRDYEQYF. CDR3 nucleotides: TGTGCCAGCAGCTCGCCCAGCGGGAGAGACTACGAGCAGTACTTC.

J is TRBJ1-1 and V is TRBV5-1; D perhaps matches TRBD1 (6 bases). CDR1 is SGHRS, CDR2 YFSETQ, per germline. With 3 bases removed from V and 1 base from J, the gap between germline ends came to 10 bases. This CDR3 is 14 amino acids long. The CDR3 here is CASSSTGWNTEAFF. The CDR3 DNA follows: TGCGCCAGCAGCTCCACAGGGTGGAACACTGAAGCTTTCTTT.

This chain links TRBV7-9 with TRBJ2-1, with 8 bases fitting TRBD2. Trimming took 3 bases from V and 3 from J; bases not matched to a gene: 13. From germline, CDR1 is SEHNR and CDR2 FQNEAQ (reference sequence). The length of the CDR3 is 18 residues. Written as DNA, the CDR3 is TGTGCCAGCAGCTTGGAGAGGGGGGCGGGAGGCGGCTACAATGAGCAGTTCTTC. Protein product: CASSLERGAGGGYNEQFF.

V is TRBV18 and J is TRBJ2-7; 11 bases fit TRBD2. Germline trimming cut 1 base from V and 2 bases from J; bases unmatched to any gene: 7. The CDR3 contains 17 residues. Germline V CDR1 and CDR2: KGHSH, LQKENI. The CDR3 sequence: CASSPQGLADTTYEQYF. The CDR3 DNA sequence: TGTGCCAGCTCACCACAGGGACTAGCGGATACCACCTACGAGCAGTACTTC. Full variable domain (rest looked up from reference TRBV18 and TRBJ2-7): NAGVMQNPRHLVRRRGQEARLRCSPMKGHSHVYWYRQLPEEGLKFMVYLQKENIIDESGMPKERFSAEFPKEGPSILRIQQVVRGDSAAYFCASSPQGLADTTYEQYFGPGTRLTVT.

Points on this clone: Sequence at one end of the junction differs from germline and may be a read error. The V gene is TRBV7-3, the J gene TRBJ2-1; 8 bases line up with TRBD1. CDR1 and CDR2 from the germline V gene are SGHTA and FQGTGA. This CDR3 region has 13 residues. CDR3 sequence reads: CSSSLGTGNEQFF. The CDR3 nucleotides are TGTTCCAGCAGCCTAGGGACAGGCAATGAGCAGTTCTTC.

The chain has TRBV5-5 and TRBJ2-3; 11 nucleotides line up with TRBD2. This CDR3 has 18 residues. V lost 4 bases and J lost 0; bases outside the gene matches: 10. Looked up from germline, CDR1 is SGHKS and CDR2 is YYEKEE (reference sequence). CDR3 sequence: CASSTGTSGPSSTDTQYF. The DNA of the CDR3 is TGTGCCAGCAGCACGGGGACTAGCGGCCCTTCTAGCACAGATACGCAGTATTTT. The full variable domain, rest sourced from reference TRBV5-5 and TRBJ2-3, is DAGVTQSPTHLIKTRGQQVTLRCSPISGHKSVSWYQQVLGQGPQFIFQYYEKEERGRGNFPDRFSARQFPNYSSELNVNALLLGDSALYLCASSTGTSGPSSTDTQYFGPGTRLTVL.

The chain carries TRBV6-1 and TRBJ2-5, with 8 bases identical to TRBD1. The J call may be wrong; the DNA end is better matched by TRBJ2-7. CDR3 length: 15 residues. CDR1 is MNHNS, CDR2 SASEGT, per germline. The CDR3 DNA sequence: TGTGCCAGCAGTGAACATCGGGACAGGCCCTACGAGCAGTACTTC. Translating gives CASSEHRDRPYEQYF.

CDR3 nucleotide sequence: TGTGCCTGGGCTAGGAGGAGGCCAGATACGCAGTATTTT. Translation: CAWARRRPDTQYF. The chain joins TRBV30 to TRBJ2-3; D is perhaps TRBD2 (5 bases). Germline V gene sequence: CDR1 GTSNPN, CDR2 SVGIG (reference sequence). Trimming shortened V by 5 bases and J by 4 bases, and 13 bases separated the two germline ends. This CDR3 is built from 13 residues.